Below are 12 T cell receptor beta chains sequenced from a single sample in a study of tissue T cells after allogeneic stem cell transplantation. The protocol was immunoSEQ multiplex PCR, while the TCRdb copy is restricted to in-frame clones and leaves out a portion. The table has some 9,400 clones, roughly three fifths seen once. The sequences come from tissue from the jejunum, collected at autopsy. The receptors originated from a female donor over 55 with lung cancer.

The chain carries TRBV28 and TRBJ1-1; no firm D call. Germline V gene lookup returns CDR1 MDHEN and CDR2 SYDVKM. The germline V and J ends were trimmed by 6 bases and 3 bases, with 5 bases remaining between them. CDR3 size: 11 residues. CDR3 loop: CASRVYTEAFF. The CDR3 DNA follows: TGTGCCAGCAGGGTGTACACTGAAGCTTTCTTT.

This clone is deemed medium-sized. The V and J genes are TRBV5-8 and TRBJ2-5, with D perhaps matching TRBD1 (7 bases). Germline values: CDR1 SGHTS, CDR2 YDEGEE. V dropped 4 bases and J dropped 2 bases, with 12 bases sitting between them. CDR3 size: 14 residues. CDR3 DNA: TGTGCCAGCAGCGCGGGACAGAGACAAGAGACCCAGTACTTC. It is translated as CASSAGQRQETQYF.

The table lists this clone with a few counts. The genes are TRBV27 and TRBJ2-7; D gene uncertain. Germline-derived CDR1 and CDR2 are MNHEY and SMNVEV (reference sequence). The ends were cut back, 8 bases at V and 4 bases at J, with 18 bases in the middle. CDR3 length: 14 residues. The CDR3 bases are TGTGCCAGCCGCACCACCCTCCGGGCTTACGAGCAGTACTTC. Amino acid sequence: CASRTTLRAYEQYF.

The chain recombines TRBV6-1 with TRBJ2-7; 8 bases map to TRBD1. Germline assignment: CDR1 MNHNS and CDR2 SASEGT. V gave up 3 bases and J gave up 6 bases; unmatched junction bases: 4. The CDR3 runs 13 residues. CDR3 nucleotides: TGTGCCAGCAGTGAGGACAGGGTTTCCGAGCAGTACTTC. Amino acids: CASSEDRVSEQYF.

V gene TRBV11-2 combines with J gene TRBJ1-1, with D uncertain. The CDR3 sequence is 12 residues long. The germline V gene has CDR1 SGHAT and CDR2 FQNNGV. Trimming left V 4 bases short and J 4 bases short, with 7 bases between. This chain's CDR3 is CASSYGFTEAFF. In DNA form, the CDR3 reads TGTGCCAGCAGCTATGGTTTCACTGAAGCTTTCTTT.

The chain carries TRBV7-2 and TRBJ1-2, with 8 bases fitting TRBD1. In germline, CDR1 is SGHTA, CDR2 FQGNSA. The CDR3 is 13 residues long. V shed 1 base, J shed 7 bases, and the junction held 2 bases outside the gene matches. The CDR3 sequence is CASSLGQGTGYTF. CDR3 DNA sequence: TGTGCCAGCAGCTTAGGACAGGGGACTGGCTACACCTTC.

The chain couples TRBV15 to TRBJ1-2; the D gene is possibly TRBD1 (5 bases). V lost 0 bases and J 6 bases, leaving 17 bases between the germline ends. Germline V gene sequence: CDR1 LNHNV, CDR2 YYDKDF (reference sequence). The CDR3 is 16 amino acids. This CDR3 reads CATSRDWGPTSHGYTF. As DNA, the CDR3 is TGTGCCACCAGCAGAGATTGGGGCCCCACGTCCCATGGCTACACCTTC.

The chain employs TRBV11-2 and TRBJ1-1; 10 bases are a match to TRBD1. This CDR3 comprises 15 residues. The germline V gene has CDR1 SGHAT and CDR2 FQNNGV. Germline trimming cut 3 bases from V and 4 bases from J; bases unmatched to any gene: 5. CDR3 in DNA: TGTGCCAGCAGCTTCACAAGGACAGGGGGCACTGAAGCTTTCTTT. The encoded protein is CASSFTRTGGTEAFF.

The rearrangement uses TRBV4-1 and TRBJ1-1; 7 nucleotides align to TRBD1. CDR1 is MGHRA and CDR2 is YSYEKL in the germline V gene. This CDR3 has 13 amino acids. Unmatched junction bases numbered 3, after V lost 4 bases and J lost 4 bases. CDR3 in amino acids: CASSLQGGTEAFF. CDR3 nucleotide sequence: TGCGCCAGCAGCCTGCAGGGGGGCACTGAAGCTTTCTTT.

This clone is categorized as medium-sized. The rearrangement uses TRBV4-1 and TRBJ2-3; 7 bases map to TRBD2. This CDR3 is 15 amino acids long. V was pared by 3 bases and J by 0 bases, with 3 bases of the junction left unmatched. Germline CDR1 reads MGHRA; CDR2 reads YSYEKL. The CDR3: CASSHPSGSTDTQYF. The CDR3, as DNA: TGCGCCAGCAGCCACCCTAGCGGTAGCACAGATACGCAGTATTTT.

The rearrangement links TRBV7-8 to TRBJ2-3; the D is unclear. CDR1 and CDR2 (germline): SGHVS, FQNEAQ. V was pared by 5 bases and J by 2 bases, with 5 bases between. CDR3 size: 12 residues. CDR3 coding DNA: TGTGCCAGCAGCCCCACCACAGATACGCAGTATTTT. Translated: CASSPTTDTQYF.

The chain joins TRBV19 to TRBJ2-3; D possibly corresponds to TRBD2 (5 bases). Germline CDR1 and CDR2: LNHDA and SQIVND (reference sequence). CDR3 size: 17 residues. V lost 1 base and J 2 bases, leaving 16 bases between the germline ends. CDR3: CASSIVPPGSLTDTQYF. CDR3 coding DNA: TGTGCCAGTAGTATAGTTCCTCCGGGATCTCTCACAGATACGCAGTATTTT.